This T cell receptor (beta chain) appears in the sequencing data of a study of siplizumab effects on memory and regulatory T cells. Clones were sequenced by immunoSEQ multiplex PCR, and TCRdb holds only the in-frame ones, with some missing. The sample records 9,500 to 11,000 clones, over 40% being singletons. In the mixed lymphocyte reaction, cells were cocultured for around six days at 37°C. Notes on this clone: The antigen remains unidentified.

The sequenced sample consisted of CFSE-low (dividing) CD8+ T cells sorted from an allogeneic mixed lymphocyte reaction. The clonotype originates from a human donor in good health; the cells came from an allogeneic mixed lymphocyte reaction.

The CDR3, as DNA: TGTGCCAGCAGAGTTGAAGGCCTGGGGGGCAATCAGCCCCAGCATTTT. Translated, it gives CASRVEGLGGNQPQHF. The chain links TRBV27 to TRBJ1-5, with D perhaps matching TRBD1 (5 bases). The CDR3 runs to 16 residues. CDR1 and CDR2 (germline): MNHEY, SMNVEV (reference sequence). Trimming pared 6 bases from V and 2 bases from J, leaving 17 bases between.